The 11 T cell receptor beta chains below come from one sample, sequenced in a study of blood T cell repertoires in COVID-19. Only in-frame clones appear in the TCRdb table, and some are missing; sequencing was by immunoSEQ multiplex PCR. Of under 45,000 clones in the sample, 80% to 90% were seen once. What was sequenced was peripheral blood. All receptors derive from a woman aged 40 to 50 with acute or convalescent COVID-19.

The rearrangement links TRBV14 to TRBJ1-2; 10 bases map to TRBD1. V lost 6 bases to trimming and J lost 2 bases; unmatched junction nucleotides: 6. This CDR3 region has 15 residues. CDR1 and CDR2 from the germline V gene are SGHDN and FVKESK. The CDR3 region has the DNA TGTGCCAGCAGGCCCGGGACAGGGGTAAACTATGGCTACACCTTC. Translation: CASRPGTGVNYGYTF.

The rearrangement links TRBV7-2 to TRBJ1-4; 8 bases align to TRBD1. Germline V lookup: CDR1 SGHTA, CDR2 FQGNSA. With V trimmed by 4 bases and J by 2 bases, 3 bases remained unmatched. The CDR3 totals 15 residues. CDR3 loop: CASSSQGATNEKLFF. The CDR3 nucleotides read TGTGCCAGCAGCTCGCAGGGGGCGACTAATGAAAAACTGTTTTTT. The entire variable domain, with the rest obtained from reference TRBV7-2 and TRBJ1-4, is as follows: GAGVSQSPSNKVTEKGKDVELRCDPISGHTALYWYRQSLGQGLEFLIYFQGNSAPDKSGLPSDRFSAERTGGSVSTLTIQRTQQEDSAVYLCASSSQGATNEKLFFGSGTQLSVL.

Written as DNA, the CDR3 is TGTGCCAGCACCCTGGGGGGTTGGGACGAGCAGTACTTC. This gives the protein CASTLGGWDEQYF. The V gene is TRBV28, the J gene TRBJ2-7, with D perhaps matching TRBD2 (6 bases). With 7 bases removed from V and 5 bases from J, the gap between germline ends came to 15 bases. The CDR3 contains 13 residues. In germline, CDR1 is MDHEN, CDR2 SYDVKM.

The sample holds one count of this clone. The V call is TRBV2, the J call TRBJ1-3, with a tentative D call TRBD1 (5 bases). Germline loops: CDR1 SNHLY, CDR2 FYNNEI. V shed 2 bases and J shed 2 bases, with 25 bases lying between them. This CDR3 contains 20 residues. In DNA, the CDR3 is TGTGCCAGCAGTGAATTAGGGGCGCCATCGCGCCAAGAGACTGGAAACACCATATATTTT. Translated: CASSELGAPSRQETGNTIYF.

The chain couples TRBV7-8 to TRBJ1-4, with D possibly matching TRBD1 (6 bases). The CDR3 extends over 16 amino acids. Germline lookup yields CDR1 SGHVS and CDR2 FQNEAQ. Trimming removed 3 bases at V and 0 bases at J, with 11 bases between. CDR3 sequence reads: CASSLDSRTTNEKLFF. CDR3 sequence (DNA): TGTGCCAGCAGCTTGGACAGTAGGACAACTAATGAAAAACTGTTTTTT.

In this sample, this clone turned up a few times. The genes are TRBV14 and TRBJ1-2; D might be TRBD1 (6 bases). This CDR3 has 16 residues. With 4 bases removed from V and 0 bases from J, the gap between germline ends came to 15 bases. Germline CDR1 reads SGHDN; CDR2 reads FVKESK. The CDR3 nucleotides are TGTGCCAGCAGCCCAGTCCGACAGGTAGCTAACTATGGCTACACCTTC. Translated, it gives CASSPVRQVANYGYTF.

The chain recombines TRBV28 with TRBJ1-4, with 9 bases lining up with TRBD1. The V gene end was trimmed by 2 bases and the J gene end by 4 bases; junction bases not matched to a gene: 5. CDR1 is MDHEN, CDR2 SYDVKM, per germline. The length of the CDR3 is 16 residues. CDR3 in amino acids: CASSLIQGAVNEKLFF. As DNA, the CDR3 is TGTGCCAGCAGTTTAATACAGGGGGCAGTTAATGAAAAACTGTTTTTT.

As DNA, the CDR3 is TGTGCCAGCAGTTCCAGCAGGGGGAGCACCTCTAATTCACCCCTCCACTTT. Translation gives CASSSSRGSTSNSPLHF. V is TRBV27 and J is TRBJ1-6, with TRBD1 matching over 7 bases. Germline trimming cut 4 bases from V and 6 bases from J; bases unmatched to any gene: 12. In germline, CDR1 is MNHEY, CDR2 SMNVEV (reference sequence). The CDR3 has 17 amino acids.

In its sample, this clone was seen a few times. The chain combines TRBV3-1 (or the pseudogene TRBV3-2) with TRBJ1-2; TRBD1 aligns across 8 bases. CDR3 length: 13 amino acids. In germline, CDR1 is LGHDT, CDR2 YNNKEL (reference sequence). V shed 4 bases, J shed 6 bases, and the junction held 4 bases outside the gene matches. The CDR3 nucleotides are TGTGCCAGCAGCCGTGGACAGGGAGATGGCTACACCTTC. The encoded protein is CASSRGQGDGYTF.

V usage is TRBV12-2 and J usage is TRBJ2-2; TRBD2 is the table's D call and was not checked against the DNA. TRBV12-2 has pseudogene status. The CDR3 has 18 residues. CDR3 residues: CASRFFVAGGLNTGELFF. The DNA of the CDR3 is TGTGCAAGTCGCTTTTTTGTAGCGGGAGGACTAAACACCGGGGAGCTGTTTTTT.

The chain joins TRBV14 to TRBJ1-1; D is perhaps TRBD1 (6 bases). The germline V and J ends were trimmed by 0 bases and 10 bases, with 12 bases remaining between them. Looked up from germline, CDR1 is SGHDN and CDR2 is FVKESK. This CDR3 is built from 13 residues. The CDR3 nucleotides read TGTGCCAGCAGCCAAGACCTCAGGGGAGTAGCTTTCTTT. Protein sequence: CASSQDLRGVAFF. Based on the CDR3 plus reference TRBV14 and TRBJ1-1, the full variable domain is EAGVTQFPSHSVIEKGQTVTLRCDPISGHDNLYWYRRVMGKEIKFLLHFVKESKQDESGMPNNRFLAERTGGTYSTLKVQPAELEDSGVYFCASSQDLRGVAFFGQGTRLTVV.